This T cell receptor (beta chain) was identified in a study of cytomegalovirus exposure and HLA in healthy donors. Background on the study: Unique TCR beta sequences numbering 95 million to 130 million came from 150 million to 200 million T cells in an earlier analysis. Study observations and caveats: When analyzed later, the rates of TCR association showed variation by HLA locus, with DRB1 the most and HLA-C the fewest. In a later analysis, parvovirus B19, influenza, CMV and Epstein-Barr virus appeared linked to several top co-occurrence clusters. At a 0.05 false discovery rate, a later analysis found some 18,000 TCR beta sequences to be associated with HLA alleles.

Deletions cut 3 bases from V and 4 bases from J, with 9 bases between. This CDR3 has 13 residues. The germline V gene encodes CDR1 MDHEN and CDR2 SYDVKM. Use of 60 Vbeta and 13 Jbeta primers characterized the PCR. Only in-frame clones appear in the TCRdb table, and some are missing; sequencing was by immunoSEQ multiplex PCR. This table holds nearly 200,000 clones, more than 60% found once. Remarks on this clone: Its antigen is not known.

Material: PBMCs. The V gene is TRBV28, the J gene TRBJ1-1; D possibly corresponds to TRBD1 (6 bases). The sequence came from a woman younger than 45 in good health and CMV-seropositive. The chain's CDR3 is CASSFSGATEAFF. The DNA of the CDR3 is TGTGCCAGCAGTTTCTCAGGGGCCACTGAAGCTTTCTTT.